A selection of T cell receptor beta chains follows, all from one sample in a study of T cell responses to AZD1222 COVID-19 vaccine. Produced via immunoSEQ multiplex PCR; TCRdb's table is partial and in-frame only. The repertoire has tens of thousands of clones, over 80% of them found once; the top ten carry over 12%. Specimen: peripheral blood, collected on day 0 of AZD1222 vaccination. Every receptor here comes from an adult in good health. Both conserved end residues are part of each CDR3. Each record gives: V gene, J gene, clone size, CDR3 length, D gene, CDR3 DNA, CDR3 protein. A D gene is named only where the DNA matches it firmly. Clone size, where shown, is once, few, many, or a class for clones that have expanded.

V: TRBV6-1; J: TRBJ1-3; size: -; length: 17; D: -; DNA: TGTGCCAGCAGTGAAAGGAGGGGGAGCCCCTCTGGAAACACCATATATTTT; CDR3: CASSERRGSPSGNTIYF
V: TRBV7-9; J: TRBJ2-2; size: -; length: 17; D: TRBD1; DNA: TGTGCCAGCAGCCCGCCCCCCCAGGGGGCGAACACCGGGGAGCTGTTTTTT; CDR3: CASSPPPQGANTGELFF
V: TRBV5-1; J: TRBJ2-1; size: -; length: 14; D: -; DNA: TGCGCCAGCAGCGCCCAGGGTACCTACAATGAGCAGTTCTTC; CDR3: CASSAQGTYNEQFF
V: TRBV7-9; J: TRBJ1-1; size: -; length: 12; D: -; DNA: TGTGCCAGCAGCTTTGGTTACGCTGAAGCTTTCTTT; CDR3: CASSFGYAEAFF
V: TRBV11-3; J: TRBJ1-2; size: -; length: 14; D: TRBD1; DNA: TGTGCCAGCAGCGCAGACAGGGGGAACTATGGCTACACCTTC; CDR3: CASSADRGNYGYTF
V: TRBV27; J: TRBJ2-7; size: -; length: 15; D: -; DNA: TGTGCCAGCAGTTTAAAAGGGGAATACCCCTACGAGCAGTACTTC; CDR3: CASSLKGEYPYEQYF
V: TRBV7-2; J: TRBJ1-5; size: -; length: 18; D: -; DNA: TGTGCCAGCAGCACCTACCCACTCACCGGTGGGAGCAATCAGCCCCAGCATTTT; CDR3: CASSTYPLTGGSNQPQHF
V: TRBV5-1; J: TRBJ1-1; size: -; length: 13; D: -; DNA: TGCGCCAGCAGCTTGGCGACCAACACTGAAGCTTTCTTT; CDR3: CASSLATNTEAFF
V: TRBV7-2; J: TRBJ1-1; size: -; length: 13; D: -; DNA: TGTGCCAGCAGCTTAGCGCAGAACACTGAAGCTTTCTTT; CDR3: CASSLAQNTEAFF
V: TRBV3-1/TRBV3-2; J: TRBJ2-1; size: -; length: 15; D: TRBD2; DNA: TGTGCCAGCAGCCTCCGGACTAGCGGGTCCAATGAGCAGTTCTTC; CDR3: CASSLRTSGSNEQFF
V: TRBV4-1; J: TRBJ2-7; size: -; length: 15; D: TRBD2; DNA: TGCGCCAGCAGCCAAGCGGCTAGCGGGACATACGAGCAGTACTTC; CDR3: CASSQAASGTYEQYF
V: TRBV19; J: TRBJ2-6; size: -; length: 16; D: -; DNA: TGTGCCAGTAGTATGGTTGGGGTTGGTGGGGCCAACGTCCTGACTTTC; CDR3: CASSMVGVGGANVLTF
V: TRBV12-3/TRBV12-4; J: TRBJ1-6; size: -; length: 13; D: -; DNA: TGTGCCAGCAGTATACTAAGGGCTTCACCCCTCCACTTT; CDR3: CASSILRASPLHF
V: TRBV24-1; J: TRBJ2-3; size: -; length: 18; D: TRBD1; DNA: TGTGCCACCAGTGGAGAGATACAGGGGGGTTTAGTGACAGATACGCAGTATTTT; CDR3: CATSGEIQGGLVTDTQYF
V: TRBV6-5; J: TRBJ2-1; size: -; length: 14; D: TRBD1; DNA: TGTGCCAGCAGTCCCGGACAGGTCCTCAATGAGCAGTTCTTC; CDR3: CASSPGQVLNEQFF
V: TRBV27; J: TRBJ2-7; size: -; length: 12; D: TRBD1; DNA: TGTGCCCGAGGGACAGGGCGGAACGAGCAGTACTTC; CDR3: CARGTGRNEQYF
V: TRBV11-2; J: TRBJ1-5; size: -; length: 13; D: -; DNA: TGTGCCAGCAGCTTAGGACGGGACCAGCCCCAGCATTTT; CDR3: CASSLGRDQPQHF
V: TRBV6-5; J: TRBJ1-3; size: -; length: 15; D: -; DNA: TGTGCCAGCAGTTACGGGGGCGGGACTGGAAACACCATATATTTT; CDR3: CASSYGGGTGNTIYF
V: TRBV5-4; J: TRBJ2-2; size: -; length: 13; D: -; DNA: TGTGCCAGCAGCTTGCAGAACACCGGGGAGCTGTTTTTT; CDR3: CASSLQNTGELFF
V: TRBV12-3/TRBV12-4; J: TRBJ1-2; size: -; length: 13; D: TRBD1; DNA: TGTGCCAGCGGGTGGGACAGGGAATATGGCTACACCTTC; CDR3: CASGWDREYGYTF
V: TRBV9; J: TRBJ2-1; size: -; length: 14; D: TRBD2; DNA: TGTGCCAGCAGCTACGGACTAGTGGGCGGTGAGCAGTTCTTC; CDR3: CASSYGLVGGEQFF
V: TRBV5-1; J: TRBJ1-4; size: -; length: 14; D: TRBD1; DNA: TGCGCCAGCAGCCCGGGGACAGATAATGAAAAACTGTTTTTT; CDR3: CASSPGTDNEKLFF
V: TRBV6-5; J: TRBJ2-6; size: -; length: 14; D: -; DNA: TGTGCCAGCAGTCCGGCGACTGGGGCCAACGTCCTGACTTTC; CDR3: CASSPATGANVLTF
V: TRBV19; J: TRBJ2-1; size: -; length: 16; D: TRBD2; DNA: TGTGCCAGTAGTACGGGACTAGCGGGAGACGGGAATGAGCAGTTCTTC; CDR3: CASSTGLAGDGNEQFF
V: TRBV18; J: TRBJ2-7; size: -; length: 14; D: -; DNA: TGTGCCAGCTCAGAACAGACAGCCTCCTACGAGCAGTACTTC; CDR3: CASSEQTASYEQYF
V: TRBV15; J: TRBJ2-2; size: -; length: 14; D: TRBD1; DNA: TGTGCCACCAGCAGAGGACAGGGCACCGGGGAGCTGTTTTTT; CDR3: CATSRGQGTGELFF
V: TRBV11-2; J: TRBJ1-2; size: few; length: 14; D: -; DNA: TGTGCCAGCAGCTACAACTCCCCGGGCTATGGCTACACCTTC; CDR3: CASSYNSPGYGYTF
V: TRBV11-3; J: TRBJ1-6; size: -; length: 15; D: -; DNA: TGTGCCAGCAGTACCCAGGGATTTTATAATTCACCCCTCCACTTT; CDR3: CASSTQGFYNSPLHF
V: TRBV24-1; J: TRBJ2-7; size: -; length: 12; D: -; DNA: TGTGCCACCAGATTAGGTACGGGCGAGCAGTACTTC; CDR3: CATRLGTGEQYF
V: TRBV9; J: TRBJ1-2; size: -; length: 14; D: TRBD1; DNA: TGTGCCAGCAGCCCTCGACAGGGAACCTATGGCTACACCTTC; CDR3: CASSPRQGTYGYTF
V: TRBV23-1; J: TRBJ2-7; size: -; length: 14; D: -; DNA: TGCGCCAGCAGTCAATCGGAGAGGGGCAACGAGCAGTACTTC; CDR3: CASSQSERGNEQYF
V: TRBV5-4; J: TRBJ2-1; size: -; length: 15; D: -; DNA: TGTGCCAGCAGCTCGAGGAGCGGTTCCTACAATGAGCAGTTCTTC; CDR3: CASSSRSGSYNEQFF
V: TRBV18; J: TRBJ2-6; size: -; length: 15; D: -; DNA: TGTGCCAGCTCACCGGGGGTCTCTGGGGCCAACGTCCTGACTTTC; CDR3: CASSPGVSGANVLTF